Listed below are T cell receptor beta chains from one sample, sequenced in a study of T-cell reconstitution after alpha-beta-depleted transplantation in children. TCRdb analysed the PCR reads with MiXCR anew, one entry per CDR3 protein. The sample lists some 590,000 distinct CDR3 sequences; roughly a tenth were seen once. The sample consisted of PBMCs from the stem cell graft donor, taken from the stem cell graft. These receptors were collected from a human donor who donated a stem cell graft to a child with acute myeloid leukemia. The CDR3 runs from the conserved cysteine through the conserved F or W. Fields, in order: CDR3 DNA, CDR3 protein, clone size, V gene, D gene, J gene. The D gene is left open where the match is weak. Clone size is not always given. Where it is, it says once, few, many or a class for expanded clones.

CDR3 DNA: TGTGCCAGCAGCTTATACCAGGACAGCGATTCCTACGAGCAGTACTTC
CDR3 protein: CASSLYQDSDSYEQYF
clone size: .
V gene: TRBV7-9
D gene: .
J gene: TRBJ2-7

CDR3 DNA: TGCAGCGTTGCCGGGACTAGCGAGAAGTCCTACAATGAGCAGTTCTTC
CDR3 protein: CSVAGTSEKSYNEQFF
clone size: many
V gene: TRBV29-1
D gene: TRBD2
J gene: TRBJ2-1

CDR3 DNA: TGTGCCATCAGTGAGGCCTCCGTGGGGGTAAGTGCCTACAATGAGCAGTTCTTC
CDR3 protein: CAISEASVGVSAYNEQFF
clone size: many
V gene: TRBV10-3
D gene: .
J gene: TRBJ2-1

CDR3 DNA: TGTGCCAGCAGACGCAATGACTTTTACGAGCAGTACTTC
CDR3 protein: CASRRNDFYEQYF
clone size: few
V gene: TRBV12-3/TRBV12-4
D gene: .
J gene: TRBJ2-7

CDR3 DNA: TGTGCCACTAACAGGGCAAGGACAGATACGCAGTATTTT
CDR3 protein: CATNRARTDTQYF
clone size: .
V gene: TRBV19
D gene: .
J gene: TRBJ2-3

CDR3 DNA: TGTGCCTGGAGTTCCGGGACTAGCATGTACAATGAGCAGTTCTTC
CDR3 protein: CAWSSGTSMYNEQFF
clone size: few
V gene: TRBV30
D gene: TRBD2
J gene: TRBJ2-1

CDR3 DNA: TGTGCCAGCAGTTTTAGAGGAGGAGAAAAGTTCTTC
CDR3 protein: CASSFRGGEKFF
clone size: .
V gene: TRBV27
D gene: .
J gene: TRBJ2-1

CDR3 DNA: TGTGCCAGCAGCGTAGATGGGGGATACGAGCAGTACTTC
CDR3 protein: CASSVDGGYEQYF
clone size: few
V gene: TRBV9
D gene: .
J gene: TRBJ2-7

CDR3 DNA: TGCAGCGTTGACGGACCCCCTGGTGGAGAGACCCAGTACTTC
CDR3 protein: CSVDGPPGGETQYF
clone size: few
V gene: TRBV29-1
D gene: .
J gene: TRBJ2-5

CDR3 DNA: TGTGCCAGCAGCTCCCCCGGACCCACGGATGAGCAGTTCTTC
CDR3 protein: CASSSPGPTDEQFF
clone size: .
V gene: TRBV7-3
D gene: .
J gene: TRBJ2-1

CDR3 DNA: TGCAGCGTTGAATCGATAGGAAAATTCAATGAGCAGTTCTTC
CDR3 protein: CSVESIGKFNEQFF
clone size: .
V gene: TRBV29-1
D gene: .
J gene: TRBJ2-1

CDR3 DNA: TGTGCCAGCAGCTTACGGGACCAGCGAGACAATGAGCAGTTCTTC
CDR3 protein: CASSLRDQRDNEQFF
clone size: .
V gene: TRBV7-8
D gene: .
J gene: TRBJ2-1

CDR3 DNA: TGCAGTGCCCTAGGTGGAGGTTCCTACGAGCAGTACTTC
CDR3 protein: CSALGGGSYEQYF
clone size: many
V gene: TRBV20-1
D gene: .
J gene: TRBJ2-7

CDR3 DNA: TGTGCCAGCAGCCCAGGGACAGGGGGCACTGGGGAGCAGTTCTTC
CDR3 protein: CASSPGTGGTGEQFF
clone size: many
V gene: TRBV11-3
D gene: TRBD1
J gene: TRBJ2-1

CDR3 DNA: TGTGCCACCAGCAGAGGGGCGAATCGGGGGCGGGAGACCCAGTACTTC
CDR3 protein: CATSRGANRGRETQYF
clone size: .
V gene: TRBV15
D gene: .
J gene: TRBJ2-5

CDR3 DNA: TGCAGCCCCGATGACGGACGCACAGATACGCAGTATTTT
CDR3 protein: CSPDDGRTDTQYF
clone size: many
V gene: TRBV20-1
D gene: .
J gene: TRBJ2-3

CDR3 DNA: TGCAGTGCTAGCCCCCTACAGGGGGATACGCAGTATTTT
CDR3 protein: CSASPLQGDTQYF
clone size: few
V gene: TRBV20-1
D gene: TRBD1
J gene: TRBJ2-3

CDR3 DNA: TGCGCCAGCAGTCTCGTAGCGGGAAGACGAAATGAGCAGTTCTTC
CDR3 protein: CASSLVAGRRNEQFF
clone size: few
V gene: TRBV5-1
D gene: TRBD2
J gene: TRBJ2-1

CDR3 DNA: TGCGCCAGCAGCCCCGGCGGGGGAGGACCCACAGATACGCAGTATTTT
CDR3 protein: CASSPGGGGPTDTQYF
clone size: .
V gene: TRBV5-1
D gene: TRBD2
J gene: TRBJ2-3

CDR3 DNA: TGCAGCGTTCAAACGGGACTCAGCACCGGGGAGCTGTTTTTT
CDR3 protein: CSVQTGLSTGELFF
clone size: many
V gene: TRBV29-1
D gene: .
J gene: TRBJ2-2

CDR3 DNA: TGTGCCAGCAGCTTAGAGACTAGCGGGAGGGCCACCTACGAGCAGTACTTC
CDR3 protein: CASSLETSGRATYEQYF
clone size: .
V gene: TRBV11-2
D gene: TRBD2
J gene: TRBJ2-7

CDR3 DNA: TGTGCCAGCAGCCCACGGACTAGCGTATACAATGAGCAGTTCTTC
CDR3 protein: CASSPRTSVYNEQFF
clone size: many
V gene: TRBV9
D gene: TRBD2
J gene: TRBJ2-1

CDR3 DNA: TGTGCCAGCAGTTACCATAACACCGGGGAGCTGTTTTTT
CDR3 protein: CASSYHNTGELFF
clone size: .
V gene: TRBV6-2/TRBV6-3
D gene: .
J gene: TRBJ2-2

CDR3 DNA: TGCAGTGCTAACTACCCAGGGACAGATACGCAGTATTTT
CDR3 protein: CSANYPGTDTQYF
clone size: few
V gene: TRBV20-1
D gene: .
J gene: TRBJ2-3

CDR3 DNA: TGTGCCAGCAGCTTAGCGGGACAGCTAAATGAAAAACTGTTTTTT
CDR3 protein: CASSLAGQLNEKLFF
clone size: .
V gene: TRBV7-9
D gene: TRBD1
J gene: TRBJ1-4

CDR3 DNA: TGTGCCAGCAGTCCCGGAGGCTTGAAGACCCAGTACTTC
CDR3 protein: CASSPGGLKTQYF
clone size: .
V gene: TRBV6-6
D gene: .
J gene: TRBJ2-5

CDR3 DNA: TGTGCCAGCAGCTTAGGGCGAGCCCCGACTTACAATGAGCAGTTCTTC
CDR3 protein: CASSLGRAPTYNEQFF
clone size: .
V gene: TRBV7-2
D gene: .
J gene: TRBJ2-1

CDR3 DNA: TGTGCCAGTAGGAGGCAGGGCGGAACGAACACTGAAGCTTTCTTT
CDR3 protein: CASRRQGGTNTEAFF
clone size: few
V gene: TRBV19
D gene: .
J gene: TRBJ1-1

CDR3 DNA: TGCGCCAGCACCTTTGGGGTAGGCTCCCACAATGAGCAGTTCTTC
CDR3 protein: CASTFGVGSHNEQFF
clone size: many
V gene: TRBV5-1
D gene: .
J gene: TRBJ2-1

CDR3 DNA: TGTGCCAGCTCAAGGGACATCGAGCAGTACTTC
CDR3 protein: CASSRDIEQYF
clone size: .
V gene: TRBV18
D gene: .
J gene: TRBJ2-7

CDR3 DNA: TGTGCCAGCAGCTTTCCTGGGGGGACCCAGTACTTC
CDR3 protein: CASSFPGGTQYF
clone size: .
V gene: TRBV7-9
D gene: .
J gene: TRBJ2-5

CDR3 DNA: TGTGCCAGCAGCGTAGATGCTAGCGGGATCAAAGAGACCCAGTACTTC
CDR3 protein: CASSVDASGIKETQYF
clone size: many
V gene: TRBV9
D gene: TRBD2
J gene: TRBJ2-5

CDR3 DNA: TGTGCCAGCAGCTCAATACTAGCTAGCACAGATACGCAGTATTTT
CDR3 protein: CASSSILASTDTQYF
clone size: many
V gene: TRBV5-5
D gene: .
J gene: TRBJ2-3

CDR3 DNA: TGTGCCATCAGTGAGGTTAGCGGGACCTACCAAGAGACCCAGTACTTC
CDR3 protein: CAISEVSGTYQETQYF
clone size: many
V gene: TRBV10-3
D gene: TRBD2
J gene: TRBJ2-5

CDR3 DNA: TGTGCCAGCAGTTTAGGACTCGCTATGGGTGAGCAGTTCTTC
CDR3 protein: CASSLGLAMGEQFF
clone size: many
V gene: TRBV12-3/TRBV12-4
D gene: .
J gene: TRBJ2-1

CDR3 DNA: TGCAGTGCTAGAGCTAGCCCTGCCGACACTGAAGCTTTCTTT
CDR3 protein: CSARASPADTEAFF
clone size: few
V gene: TRBV20-1
D gene: .
J gene: TRBJ1-1

CDR3 DNA: TGCGCCAGCAGCTTGGGGGGGAAGGTATACGAGCAGTACTTC
CDR3 protein: CASSLGGKVYEQYF
clone size: .
V gene: TRBV5-1
D gene: .
J gene: TRBJ2-7

CDR3 DNA: TGTGCCACCAGTGAAGGGGCCGGGACGCAAGAGACCCAGTACTTC
CDR3 protein: CATSEGAGTQETQYF
clone size: many
V gene: TRBV24-1
D gene: .
J gene: TRBJ2-5

CDR3 DNA: TGTGCGTGGGGCAGGGGGTCCACAGATACGCAGTATTTT
CDR3 protein: CAWGRGSTDTQYF
clone size: many
V gene: TRBV12-3/TRBV12-4
D gene: TRBD1
J gene: TRBJ2-3

CDR3 DNA: TGTGCCAGCAGCTTCGGACTTACCCGCACAGATACGCAGTATTTT
CDR3 protein: CASSFGLTRTDTQYF
clone size: .
V gene: TRBV7-2
D gene: .
J gene: TRBJ2-3